The TCR beta chain described here comes from a study of CD8+ T cells in alopecia areata. Overall study context: Oral tofacitinib, 5 to 10 mg twice daily, was given in an open-label trial.

The germline V and J ends were trimmed by 4 bases and 6 bases, with 9 bases remaining between them. The CDR3 extends over 12 amino acids. Germline V lookup: CDR1 SEHNR, CDR2 FQNEAQ (reference sequence). General study findings and limits: Scalp and blood samples kept many expanded lesional clones throughout tofacitinib. Scalp sample sequencing also detects resident alphabeta T cells of normal skin.

Noted treatment: oral pan-JAK inhibitor, 5-10 mg twice daily. Peripheral blood and lesional scalp punch biopsies came from alopecia areata patients. Extraction of RNA preceded its reverse transcription into cDNA, which served as the sequencing template. This table comes from immunoSEQ multiplex PCR, and its TCRdb copy is limited to in-frame clones, with some not included. The sample yields some 190,000 clones, roughly 66% seen once. About this clone itself: The antigen remains undetermined.

The chain employs TRBV7-9 and TRBJ1-1, with no clear D. The TCR sequence derives from a human donor with alopecia areata. The specimen was CD4+ T cells sorted from blood, collected between weeks 43 and 45, from a patient treated with tofacitinib. CDR3 protein: CASSSLVAEAFF. CDR3 in DNA: TGTGCCAGCAGCTCCCTGGTGGCTGAAGCTTTCTTT.